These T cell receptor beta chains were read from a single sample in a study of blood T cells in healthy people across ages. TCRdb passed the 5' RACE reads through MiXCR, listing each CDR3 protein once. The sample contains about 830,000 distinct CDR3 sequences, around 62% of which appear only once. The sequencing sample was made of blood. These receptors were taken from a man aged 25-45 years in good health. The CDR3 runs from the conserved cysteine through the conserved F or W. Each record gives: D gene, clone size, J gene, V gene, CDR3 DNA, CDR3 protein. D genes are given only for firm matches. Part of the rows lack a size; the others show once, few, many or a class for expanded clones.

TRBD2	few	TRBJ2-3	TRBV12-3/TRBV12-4	TGTGCCAGCAGTTTCAGCGGGGACACAGATACGCAGTATTTT	CASSFSGDTDTQYF
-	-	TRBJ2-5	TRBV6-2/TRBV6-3	TGTGCCAGCACCAAAGGTACGGGCGGTCACCAAGAGACCCAGTACTTC	CASTKGTGGHQETQYF
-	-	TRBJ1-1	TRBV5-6	TGTGCCAGCAGCTTGGACAGGGCTAATGAAGCTTTCTTT	CASSLDRANEAFF
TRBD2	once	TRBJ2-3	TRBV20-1	TGCAGTGCTAACCGCCTTAGCGGGGGAGTCACAGATACGCAGTATTTT	CSANRLSGGVTDTQYF
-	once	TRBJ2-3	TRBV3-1	TGTGCCAGCAGCCTTAGCAGGTTCACAGATACGCAGTATTTT	CASSLSRFTDTQYF
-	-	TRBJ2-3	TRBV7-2	TGTGCCAGCAGCTTAGTCGTCTTGCGCACAGATACGCAGTATTTT	CASSLVVLRTDTQYF
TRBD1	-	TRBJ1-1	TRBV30	TGTGCCTGGAGTCAGGGACAGGTAGGCACTGAAGCTTTCTTT	CAWSQGQVGTEAFF
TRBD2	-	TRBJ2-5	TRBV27	TGTGCCAGCAGTTCCGACCGACTAGCGGGGGGGCAAGAGACCCAGTACTTC	CASSSDRLAGGQETQYF
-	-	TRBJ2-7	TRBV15	TGTGCCACCAGCAGAGGGAACGAGCAGTACTTC	CATSRGNEQYF
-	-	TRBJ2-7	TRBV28	TGTGCCAGCAGAACACTAGGGGAGACCTACGAGCAGTACTTC	CASRTLGETYEQYF
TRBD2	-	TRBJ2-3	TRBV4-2	TGTGCCAGCAACCAACCCGAGGACGGGGGGATACCCACAGATACGCAGTATTTT	CASNQPEDGGIPTDTQYF
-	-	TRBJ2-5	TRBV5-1	TGCGCCAGCTTCGTGGGGGACATGGGGCTGTACAATGAGCAGTACTTC	CASFVGDMGLYNEQYF
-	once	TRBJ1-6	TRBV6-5	TGTGCCAGCAGGACACAGGGACGACTCCACTTT	CASRTQGRLHF
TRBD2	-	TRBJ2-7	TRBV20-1	TGCAGTGCTAACCGTGGGGGGGACCTCCACGAGCAGTACTTC	CSANRGGDLHEQYF
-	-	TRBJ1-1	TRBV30	TGTGCCTGGAGTGTGAACCTGAACACTGAAGCTTTCTTT	CAWSVNLNTEAFF
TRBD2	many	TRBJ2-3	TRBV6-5	TGTGCCAGCAGCTTCCGCGGGAGCTTTGGGACAGATACGCAGTATTTT	CASSFRGSFGTDTQYF
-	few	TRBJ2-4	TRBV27	TGTGCCAGCAGTCATCAGGTTCCCGGTGGGGAGCAGTACTTC	CASSHQVPGGEQYF
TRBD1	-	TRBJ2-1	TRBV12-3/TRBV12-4	TGTGCCAGCAGTACCACGGGACAGGGGGCTTCCTACAATGAGCAGTTCTTC	CASSTTGQGASYNEQFF
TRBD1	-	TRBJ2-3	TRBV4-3	TGCGCCAGCAGCCAAGATGAGGGGACAGCCACAGATACGCAGTATTTT	CASSQDEGTATDTQYF
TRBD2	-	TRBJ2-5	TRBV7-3	TGTGCCAGCAGCTTAGGACTAGCCGATGAGACCCAGTACTTC	CASSLGLADETQYF
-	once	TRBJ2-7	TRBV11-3	TGTGCCAGCAGCTTAGATCCGGACATCTCCTACGAGCAGTACTTC	CASSLDPDISYEQYF
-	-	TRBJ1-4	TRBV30	TGTGCCTGGAGTCCCGGAGGGATGGGCGAAAAACTGTTTTTT	CAWSPGGMGEKLFF
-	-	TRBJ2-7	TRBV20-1	TGCAGTGCTAGAGATCCGGGTGCCGCCAGGTACGAGCAGTACTTC	CSARDPGAARYEQYF
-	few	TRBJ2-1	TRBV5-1	TGCGCCAGCAGCTTGGATCACCCTAGCAGGTTCTTC	CASSLDHPSRFF
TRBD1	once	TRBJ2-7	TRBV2	TGTGCCAGCAGTGATGTCACAGGGGGCCTCGAGCAGTACTTC	CASSDVTGGLEQYF
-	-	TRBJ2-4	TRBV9	TGTGCCAGCAGCGTAGGAACAGGGCTAGGTGAAAACATTCAGTACTTC	CASSVGTGLGENIQYF
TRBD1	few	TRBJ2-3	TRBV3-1	TGTGCCAGCAGACGGGGACAGCTCAGCACAGATACGCAGTATTTT	CASRRGQLSTDTQYF
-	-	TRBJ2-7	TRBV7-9	TGTGCCAGCAGCTTAGAGGGTAGCCGGACCTACAATGAGCGGTACTTC	CASSLEGSRTYNERYF
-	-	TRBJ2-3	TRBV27	TGTGCCAGCAGTTCCCGACTAGGAGATACGCAGTATTTT	CASSSRLGDTQYF
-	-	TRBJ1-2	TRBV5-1	TGCGCCAGCAGCCCGAGGACAGCCCTCGAGGTTGATGGCTACACCTTC	CASSPRTALEVDGYTF
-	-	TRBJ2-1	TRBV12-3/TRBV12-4	TGTGCCAGCAGCCCTTACGGTAGCTCCTACAATGAGCAGTTCTTC	CASSPYGSSYNEQFF
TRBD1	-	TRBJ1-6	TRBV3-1	TGTGCCAGCAGGCGGAACACAGGGGTTTCACCCCTCCACTTT	CASRRNTGVSPLHF
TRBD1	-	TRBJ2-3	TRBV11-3	TGTGCCAGCGGACAGGGTGGGTTCCCAGATACGCAGTATTTT	CASGQGGFPDTQYF
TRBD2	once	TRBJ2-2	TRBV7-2	TGTGCCAGCAGCCCTTCGCGGGAGGGCCAGGACCCCGGGGAGCTGTTTTTT	CASSPSREGQDPGELFF
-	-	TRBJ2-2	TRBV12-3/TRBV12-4	TGTGCCAGCAGTTCTATCTCGAACACCGGGGAGCTGTTTTTT	CASSSISNTGELFF
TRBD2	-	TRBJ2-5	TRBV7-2	TGTGCCAGCAGCTTACCGACTAGCGGCCAAGAGACCCAGTACTTC	CASSLPTSGQETQYF
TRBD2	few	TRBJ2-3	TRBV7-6	TGTGCCAGCAGCTTAGCGGGCGGGGGAATCACAGATACGCAGTATTTT	CASSLAGGGITDTQYF
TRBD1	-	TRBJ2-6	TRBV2	TGTACCACCGAGACAGGGACAGGGGCCAACGTCCTGACTTTC	CTTETGTGANVLTF
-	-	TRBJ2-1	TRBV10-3	TGTGCCATCATACGGACAAGTTCCTACAATGAGCAGTTCTTC	CAIIRTSSYNEQFF
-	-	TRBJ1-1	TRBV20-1	TGCAGTGCTCGACAAGAACCAAACACTGAAGCTTTCTTT	CSARQEPNTEAFF
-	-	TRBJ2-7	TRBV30	TGTGCCTGGTCCAGGGACTCACGCGTACGCGAGCAGTACTTC	CAWSRDSRVREQYF